These 16 T cell receptor beta chains share one sample of origin, sequenced in a study of T cells in Graves' hyperthyroidism and ophthalmopathy. It was RNA transcripts that yielded the amplified TCR beta CDR3 regions. TCR CDR3 regions were first amplified by RT-PCR with HTBI primers. Using its own MiXCR run on the multiplex PCR reads, TCRdb lists one record per CDR3 protein. This table holds more than 600,000 distinct CDR3 sequences, 16% found once. Input material: blood. The receptor set was obtained from a man aged 18 to 29 with Graves' hyperthyroidism.

The J gene is TRBJ2-7, the V gene TRBV20-1; 9 nucleotides line up with TRBD2. The V gene end was trimmed by 0 bases and the J gene end by 0 bases; junction bases not matched to a gene: 3. The CDR3 contains 15 residues. Germline V gene data show CDR1 as DFQATT and CDR2 as SNEGSKA (reference sequence). CDR3 DNA sequence: TGCAGTGCTAGAGATCCTAGCGGGAACTCCTACGAGCAGTACTTC. Residues: CSARDPSGNSYEQYF.

The chain employs TRBV20-1 and TRBJ1-4, with 8 nucleotides matching TRBD1. The trim removed 4 bases at V and 2 bases at J, leaving 18 bases unmatched. This CDR3 region has 19 residues. Germline values: CDR1 DFQATT, CDR2 SNEGSKA (reference sequence). CDR3 sequence reads: CSATPSLGRGLGTNEKLFF. The CDR3 DNA reads as TGCAGTGCTACACCATCTCTCGGCAGGGGGCTAGGGACTAATGAAAAACTGTTTTTT.

The gene calls are TRBV30 and TRBJ1-6; 9 bases match TRBD1. The V and J ends lost 2 bases and 9 bases, in that order; junction bases with no gene match: 5. This CDR3 has 14 residues. Germline-derived CDR1 and CDR2 are GTSNPN and SVGIG (reference sequence). The CDR3 DNA reads TGTGCCTGGAGTAGGGGACAGGGAGGTTCACCCCTCCACTTT. Protein sequence: CAWSRGQGGSPLHF. Supplemented by reference TRBV30 and TRBJ1-6, the full variable domain reads SQTIHQWPATLVQPVGSPLSLECTVEGTSNPNLYWYRQAAGRGLQLLFYSVGIGQISSEVPQNLSASRPQDRQFILSSKKLLLSDSGFYLCAWSRGQGGSPLHFGNGTRLTVT.

This chain joins TRBV20-1 and TRBJ1-2; D is ambiguous. Trimming took 3 bases from V and 7 from J, leaving 15 bases between them. The CDR3 extends over 13 amino acids. Germline loops: CDR1 DFQATT, CDR2 SNEGSKA (reference sequence). The CDR3 region has the DNA TGCAGTGCTAGGGGCGGCTCCCCTGGTGGCTACACCTTC. It specifies CSARGGSPGGYTF.

In its sample, this clonotype was seen once. The V gene is TRBV19, the J gene TRBJ2-1, with 7 bases fitting TRBD2. The germline gives CDR1 LNHDA, CDR2 SQIVND (reference sequence). V gave up 7 bases and J gave up 3 bases; unmatched junction bases: 15. The CDR3 spans 17 residues. The CDR3 DNA reads as TGTGCCAGTACCCCAACCCCGGGGCGGGAGTACTACAATGAGCAGTTCTTC. Translation gives CASTPTPGREYYNEQFF.

On this clonotype: One base away lies a much larger clone, so this may be a sequencing read error. The rearrangement joins TRBV12-3 or TRBV12-4 to TRBJ2-2, with D perhaps TRBD2 (7 bases). The V end was cut by 6 bases, the J end by 9 bases, with 17 bases between. The CDR3 spans 14 residues. This CDR3 reads CASSCGGGLRELFF. DNA for the CDR3: TGTGCCAGCAGCTGTGGGGGGGGGCTCCGGGAGCTGTTTTTT.

A few counts support this clonotype. The chain joins TRBV10-3 to TRBJ1-6; a possible D gene is TRBD1 (5 bases). With 9 bases removed from V and 6 bases from J, the gap between germline ends came to 9 bases. CDR3 size: 12 residues. Germline-derived CDR1 and CDR2 are ENHRY and SYGVKD. CDR3 nucleotides: TGTGCCATTGGGACGGCTAATTCACCCCTCCACTTT. Its protein is CAIGTANSPLHF.

The chain uses TRBV12-3 or TRBV12-4 and TRBJ2-2, with TRBD1 identical over 9 bases. V was clipped by 5 bases and J by 8 bases; unmatched bases: 3. The CDR3 totals 13 residues. The CDR3 reads CASSAGQGGELFF. In nucleotides, the CDR3 is TGTGCCAGCAGTGCGGGACAGGGAGGGGAGCTGTTTTTT.

This clonotype was picked up many times. CDR3 DNA sequence: TGTGCCAGCAGTTTAAGGGTGGACACTCGACGGAACACTGAAGCTTTCTTT. Translating it yields CASSLRVDTRRNTEAFF. The V gene is TRBV28, the J gene TRBJ1-1, with D maybe TRBD1 (5 bases). V lost 2 bases and J lost 1, with 17 bases in between. Looked up from germline, CDR1 is MDHEN and CDR2 is SYDVKM. The CDR3 runs to 17 residues.

The table lists this clonotype with many counts. The rearrangement links TRBV28 to TRBJ2-5; perhaps TRBD1 as D (6 bases). CDR3 size: 12 residues. Germline CDR1 MDHEN, CDR2 SYDVKM. The V and J ends lost 7 bases and 5 bases respectively, with 11 bases between them. CDR3 residues: CASNRAGETQYF. CDR3 DNA sequence: TGTGCCAGCAACAGGGCAGGGGAGACCCAGTACTTC.

This clonotype was observed at least ten times. The V and J genes are TRBV9 and TRBJ2-1; D is uncertain. This CDR3 region has 13 residues. Trimming removed 3 bases at V and 12 bases at J, with 16 bases between. Germline V CDR1 and CDR2: SGDLS, YYNGEE. As DNA, the CDR3 is TGTGCCAGCAGCGAGACCTCAGGTGGATGGCAGTTCTTC. Translation gives CASSETSGGWQFF.

The chain recombines TRBV9 with TRBJ1-3; D is undetermined. This CDR3 spans 14 amino acids. Per the germline V gene, CDR1 is SGDLS and CDR2 is YYNGEE. Trimming took 2 bases from V and 3 from J, leaving 9 bases between them. CDR3 sequence: CASSVQAVGNTIYF. The CDR3 coding sequence is TGTGCCAGCAGCGTTCAGGCGGTTGGAAACACCATATATTTT.

The chain combines TRBV24-1 with TRBJ2-1, with D hard to call. There are 13 residues in the CDR3. V was cut by 9 bases and J by 0 bases, with 8 bases left in between. Germline CDR1 KGHDR, CDR2 SFDVKD. The CDR3 here is CATAMGSYNEQFF. The DNA of the CDR3 is TGTGCCACCGCGATGGGCTCCTACAATGAGCAGTTCTTC.

The chain links TRBV5-1 to TRBJ2-7, with 10 bases matching TRBD1. The germline gives CDR1 SGHRS, CDR2 YFSETQ. Germline trimming cut 7 bases from V and 0 bases from J; bases unmatched to any gene: 1. CDR3 size: 13 residues. In nucleotides, the CDR3 is TGCGCCAGCGGGACAGGGGACTCCTACGAGCAGTACTTC. It yields the protein CASGTGDSYEQYF. Variable domain in full (rest from reference TRBV5-1 and TRBJ2-7): KAGVTQTPRYLIKTRGQQVTLSCSPISGHRSVSWYQQTPGQGLQFLFEYFSETQRNKGNFPGRFSGRQFSNSRSEMNVSTLELGDSALYLCASGTGDSYEQYFGPGTRLTVT.

Worth noting for this clonotype: This CDR3 fails to terminate in the conserved phenylalanine or tryptophan, so it likely reflects a read error. The chain recombines TRBV5-8 with TRBJ2-3, with D unclear. The germline gives CDR1 SGHTS, CDR2 YDEGEE. CDR3 length: 13 residues. The V end lost 2 bases, the J end lost 2 bases, and 6 bases lay between the germline ends. CDR3 sequence (DNA): TGTGCCAGCAGCTTAACCCCCACAGATACGCAGTATCTT. Translating gives CASSLTPTDTQYL.

The table lists this clonotype with many counts. The gene calls are TRBV2 and TRBJ2-7; D ambiguous. The germline V gene has CDR1 SNHLY and CDR2 FYNNEI. V was clipped by 6 bases and J by 6 bases, with 15 bases between them. The CDR3 length is 13 residues. The CDR3 coding sequence is TGTGCCAGCAGCGTACAAGTAGGCGGCGAGCAGTACTTC. Amino acid sequence: CASSVQVGGEQYF.